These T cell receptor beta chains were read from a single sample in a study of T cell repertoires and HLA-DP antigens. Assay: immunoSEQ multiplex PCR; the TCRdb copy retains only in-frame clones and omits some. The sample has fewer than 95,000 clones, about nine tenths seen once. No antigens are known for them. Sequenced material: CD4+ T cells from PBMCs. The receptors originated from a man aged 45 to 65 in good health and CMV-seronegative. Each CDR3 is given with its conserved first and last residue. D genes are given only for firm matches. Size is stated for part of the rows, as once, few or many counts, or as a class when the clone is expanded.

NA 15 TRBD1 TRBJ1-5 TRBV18 TGTGCCAGCTCACCCGGGACAGGGGTAGGTCAGCCCCAGCATTTT CASSPGTGVGQPQHF
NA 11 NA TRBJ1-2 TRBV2 TGTGCCAGCAGTGACCACTATGGCTACACCTTC CASSDHYGYTF
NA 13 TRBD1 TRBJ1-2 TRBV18 TGTGCCAGCTCCCAAGGACAGGGTGAAGGCTACACCTTC CASSQGQGEGYTF
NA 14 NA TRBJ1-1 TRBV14 TGTGCCAGCAGCCAACTAGGGGTTACGACTGAAGCTTTCTTT CASSQLGVTTEAFF
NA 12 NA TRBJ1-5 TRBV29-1 TGCAGCGTTGGCGATAGCAATCAGCCCCAGCATTTT CSVGDSNQPQHF
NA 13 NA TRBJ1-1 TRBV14 TGTGCCAGCAGCCAAGATTTCGGGGGACGAGCTTTCTTT CASSQDFGGRAFF
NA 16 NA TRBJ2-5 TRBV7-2 TGTGCCAGCAGCTTAGGGGGGAGGGGGCAAGGAGAGACCCAGTACTTC CASSLGGRGQGETQYF
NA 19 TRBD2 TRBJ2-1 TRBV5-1 TGCGCCAGCAGCTTGTTCGGGACTAGCGCCGATCCGACCTACAATGAGCAGTTCTTC CASSLFGTSADPTYNEQFF
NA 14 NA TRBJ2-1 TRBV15 TGTGCCACCAGCAGAGATCTCCCGGACAATGAGCAGTTCTTC CATSRDLPDNEQFF
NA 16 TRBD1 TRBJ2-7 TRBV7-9 TGTGCCAGCAGCTCTATCGACAGGGGGCTTTCCTACGAGCAGTACTTC CASSSIDRGLSYEQYF
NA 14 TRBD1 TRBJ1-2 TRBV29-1 TGCAGCGTTGAAAAGGGACAGGGCCTCTATGGCTACACCTTC CSVEKGQGLYGYTF
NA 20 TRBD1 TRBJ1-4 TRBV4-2 TGTGCCAGCAGCCAAGCCAGCATTACAGGGGCTCTTGCAACTAATGAAAAACTGTTTTTT CASSQASITGALATNEKLFF
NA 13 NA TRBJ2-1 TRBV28 TGTGCCAGCAGTAACGATCGGGAGAGGGAGCAGTTCTTC CASSNDREREQFF
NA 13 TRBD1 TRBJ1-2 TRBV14 TGTGCCAGCAGCCCTCGGCAGGGGGATGGCTACACCTTC CASSPRQGDGYTF
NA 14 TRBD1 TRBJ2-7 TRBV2 TGTGCCAGCAGTCCCGGGACAGCAGTTTACGAGCAGTACTTC CASSPGTAVYEQYF
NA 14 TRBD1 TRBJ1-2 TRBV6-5 TGTGCCAGCAGTTACTCGAGGGGGCTTTATGGCTACACCTTC CASSYSRGLYGYTF
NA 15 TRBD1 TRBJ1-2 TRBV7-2 TGTGCCAGCAGCTTAGACAGGGGGCTTACTCATGGCTACACCTTC CASSLDRGLTHGYTF
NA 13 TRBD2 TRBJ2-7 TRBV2 TGTGCCAGCAAAGTCACTAGCGGCTACGAGCAGTACTTC CASKVTSGYEQYF
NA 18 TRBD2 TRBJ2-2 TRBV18 TGTGCCAGCTCACCAGGTCTTTTAGCGGGGGAGAACACCGGGGAGCTGTTTTTT CASSPGLLAGENTGELFF
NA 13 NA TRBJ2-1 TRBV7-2 TGTGCCAGCAGCTTAGGCGGAGGGAATGAGCAGTTCTTC CASSLGGGNEQFF
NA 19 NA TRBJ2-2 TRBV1 TGCACCAGCAGCCAACCAGGGGGGACAGGGAGGTTGGACACCGGGGAGCTGTTTTTT CTSSQPGGTGRLDTGELFF
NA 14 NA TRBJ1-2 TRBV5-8 TGTGCCAGCAGCCCGGACAGCACTAACTATGGCTACACCTTC CASSPDSTNYGYTF
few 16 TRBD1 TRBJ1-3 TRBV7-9 TGTGCCAGCAGCTCCCATGACAGGGGCTCTGGAAACACCATATATTTT CASSSHDRGSGNTIYF
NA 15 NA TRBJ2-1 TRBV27 TGTGCCAGCAGTTTGGATCAGGATGGGGGCGATGAGCAGTTCTTC CASSLDQDGGDEQFF
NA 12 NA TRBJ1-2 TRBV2 TGTGCCAGCAGTTCAAGCCAGCATGGCTACACCTTC CASSSSQHGYTF
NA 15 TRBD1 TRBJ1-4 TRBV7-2 TGTGCCAGCAGTAAGCCGGGACAGGGAGGAGAAAAACTGTTTTTT CASSKPGQGGEKLFF
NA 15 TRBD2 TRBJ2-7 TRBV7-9 TGTGCCAGCAGCTCATCAGCGGGAGCTGGCTACGAGCAGTACTTC CASSSSAGAGYEQYF
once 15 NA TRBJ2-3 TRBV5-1 TGCGCCAGCAGCTTACAGCCCTCGGGCACAGATACGCAGTATTTT CASSLQPSGTDTQYF
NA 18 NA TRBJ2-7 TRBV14 TGTGCCAGCAGCCAAGAGGGATCTAGCCGGGGCATTTCCTACGAGCAGTACTTC CASSQEGSSRGISYEQYF
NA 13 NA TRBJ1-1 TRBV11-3 TGTGCCAGCAGCTTTGAATCAGAAACTGAAGCTTTCTTT CASSFESETEAFF
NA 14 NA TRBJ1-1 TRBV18 TGTGCCAGCTCACCATATAAAACGCCGGGGGAAGCTTTCTTT CASSPYKTPGEAFF
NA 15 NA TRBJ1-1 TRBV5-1 TGCGCCAGCAGCTTGGATAGCCAAATGAACACTGAAGCTTTCTTT CASSLDSQMNTEAFF
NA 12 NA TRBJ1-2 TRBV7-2 TGTGCCAGCAGCTTAGCGGGCTATGGCTACACCTTC CASSLAGYGYTF
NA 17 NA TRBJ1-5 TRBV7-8 TGTGCCAGCAGCCTCGGGACATTTGGTGATAGCAATCAGCCCCAGCATTTT CASSLGTFGDSNQPQHF
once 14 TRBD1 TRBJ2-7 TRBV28 TGTGCCAGCAGTTGGGAGACAGGGTTTAGCGAGCAGTACTTC CASSWETGFSEQYF
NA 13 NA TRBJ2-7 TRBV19 TGTGCCAGTAGTATCGGGGTCCCCTACGAGCAGTACTTC CASSIGVPYEQYF